These 18 T cell receptor beta chains came from one sample sequenced in a study of blood T cell repertoires in COVID-19. The repertoire was sequenced with immunoSEQ multiplex PCR; TCRdb's copy has only in-frame clones and lacks some. The table has about 220,000 clones, about four fifths seen once. Sequenced input: PBMCs or T cells enriched from blood (not recorded which). These receptors originate from a woman aged 60-75 years who had recovered from COVID-19.

The rearrangement joins TRBV9 to TRBJ1-3; TRBD1 is a possible D gene (6 bases). From germline, CDR1 is SGDLS and CDR2 YYNGEE. The CDR3 consists of 17 residues. The germline V and J ends were trimmed by 0 bases and 3 bases, with 16 bases remaining between them. CDR3 in DNA: TGTGCCAGCAGCGTAGCTTACGGGACAATTAGTGGAAACACCATATATTTT. Its protein is CASSVAYGTISGNTIYF.

This rearrangement joins TRBV18 to TRBJ1-2, with D unclear. Germline CDR1 KGHSH, CDR2 LQKENI. This CDR3 contains 15 residues. The V end lost 3 bases, the J end lost 1 base, and 12 bases lay between the germline ends. CDR3 bases: TGTGCCAGCTCACCCGTGTCCGGGATTAACTATGGCTACACCTTC. Its translation is CASSPVSGINYGYTF. The full variable domain, in which reference TRBV18 and TRBJ1-2 provide the parts outside the CDR3, is NAGVMQNPRHLVRRRGQEARLRCSPMKGHSHVYWYRQLPEEGLKFMVYLQKENIIDESGMPKERFSAEFPKEGPSILRIQQVVRGDSAAYFCASSPVSGINYGYTFGSGTRLTVV.

This rearrangement joins TRBV29-1 to TRBJ1-1, with TRBD1 identical over 8 bases. Germline assignment: CDR1 SQVTM and CDR2 ANQGSEA. The junction had 8 bases not matched to a gene; V was cut back by 4 bases and J by 4 bases. The CDR3 is made up of 14 amino acids. The CDR3 sequence is CSVADRGLGTEAFF. The CDR3 DNA is TGCAGCGTTGCTGACAGGGGTCTGGGCACTGAAGCTTTCTTT.

The J gene is TRBJ1-2, the V gene TRBV24-1, with D maybe TRBD1 (6 bases). The V end was cut by 9 bases, the J end by 6 bases, with 16 bases between. Germline V gives CDR1 KGHDR, CDR2 SFDVKD. The length of the CDR3 is 13 residues. The CDR3 DNA is TGTGCCACCGAGGACAGAAGCGAGGATGGCTACACCTTC. Its protein is CATEDRSEDGYTF.

V gene TRBV14 combines with J gene TRBJ2-7, with 8 positions matching TRBD2. The germline CDR1 and CDR2 sequences are SGHDN and FVKESK. This CDR3 spans 16 amino acids. With 5 bases clipped from V and 3 bases from J, the junction kept 12 bases outside the gene matches. CDR3 DNA: TGTGCCAGCAGCTCAGATGAAGGGACTAGAGTCTACGAGCAGTACTTC. Amino acid sequence: CASSSDEGTRVYEQYF. Full variable domain (remainder filled in from reference TRBV14 and TRBJ2-7): EAGVTQFPSHSVIEKGQTVTLRCDPISGHDNLYWYRRVMGKEIKFLLHFVKESKQDESGMPNNRFLAERTGGTYSTLKVQPAELEDSGVYFCASSSDEGTRVYEQYFGPGTRLTVT.

The genes are TRBV10-3 and TRBJ2-5; TRBD2 might be the D (6 bases). This CDR3 contains 14 residues. Trimming removed 10 bases from V and 1 base from J, with 16 bases in between. The germline CDR1 and CDR2 sequences are ENHRY and SYGVKD. CDR3 in amino acids: CASYDGSAQETQYF. The CDR3 coding sequence is TGTGCCAGCTACGACGGGAGCGCCCAAGAGACCCAGTACTTC.

The chain joins TRBV2 to TRBJ2-2, with a possible D match to TRBD1 (5 bases). V dropped 8 bases and J dropped 0 bases, with 10 bases sitting between them. The length of the CDR3 is 14 residues. Germline V gene data show CDR1 as SNHLY and CDR2 as FYNNEI. The DNA for the CDR3 is TGTGCCAGCGCTGACAGCCCGAACACCGGGGAGCTGTTTTTT. This translates into CASADSPNTGELFF.

The gene calls are TRBV6-5 and TRBJ2-5, with D perhaps TRBD2 (6 bases). V shed 7 bases and J shed 5 bases, with 14 bases lying between them. The CDR3 consists of 13 residues. CDR1 and CDR2 from the germline V gene are MNHEY and SVGAGI. The CDR3 sequence is CASIRGIDETQYF. Written as DNA, the CDR3 is TGTGCCAGCATTCGCGGGATCGATGAGACCCAGTACTTC.

The V gene is TRBV2, the J gene TRBJ1-4, with D maybe TRBD1 (5 bases). V lost 4 bases, J lost 4 bases, and 10 bases lay in between. CDR1 is SNHLY and CDR2 is FYNNEI in the germline V gene. The CDR3 is 14 residues long. The CDR3 bases are TGTGCCAGCAGTGTGACAGTCTTTAATGAAAAACTGTTTTTT. This codes for CASSVTVFNEKLFF.

J is TRBJ2-7 and V is TRBV7-7, with 7 positions matching TRBD2. V gave up 0 bases and J gave up 2 bases; unmatched junction bases: 4. This CDR3 comprises 15 residues. Germline V CDR1 and CDR2: SSHAT, FNYEAQ (reference sequence). Here the CDR3 reads CASSLASGRTYEQYF. In DNA, the CDR3 is TGTGCCAGCAGCTTAGCTAGCGGGCGGACCTACGAGCAGTACTTC.

This clone has ten or more counts. The chain carries TRBV6-2 or TRBV6-3 and TRBJ2-7; 14 positions match TRBD2. The CDR3 is made up of 16 amino acids. Trimming took 6 bases from V and 3 from J; bases not matched to a gene: 7. The germline V gene has CDR1 MNHEY and CDR2 SVGEGT. In DNA form, the CDR3 reads TGTGCCAGCAGCCCTGGGACTAGCGGGAGTCACTACGAGCAGTACTTC. It encodes CASSPGTSGSHYEQYF.

The V gene is TRBV6-4, the J gene TRBJ1-1; 11 bases line up with TRBD1. Trimming at V came to 6 bases and at J to 4 bases, leaving 4 bases not matched to a gene. This CDR3 has 14 residues. Germline CDR1 MRHNA, CDR2 SNTAGT. The CDR3 sequence: CASSPGTGGTEAFF. For the CDR3, the DNA is TGTGCCAGCAGCCCCGGGACAGGGGGCACTGAAGCTTTCTTT.

V usage is TRBV6-5 and J usage is TRBJ2-7; TRBD1 aligns across 7 bases. The V segment lost 8 bases and the J segment 5 bases; nucleotides outside the gene matches: 12. The germline V gene has CDR1 MNHEY and CDR2 SVGAGI. The CDR3 runs to 14 residues. Here the CDR3 reads CASAVRQGWDEQYF. The CDR3 bases are TGTGCCAGCGCGGTACGACAGGGATGGGACGAGCAGTACTTC.

V usage is TRBV6-2 or TRBV6-3 and J usage is TRBJ1-1, with D hard to call. V was clipped by 4 bases and J by 1 base, with 10 bases between them. The CDR3 is made up of 14 amino acids. Germline CDR1 reads MNHEY; CDR2 reads SVGEGT. The CDR3 nucleotides read TGTGCCAGCAGTTCGTCCCTTAAGAACACTGAAGCTTTCTTT. Amino acids: CASSSSLKNTEAFF.

In this sample, this clone turned up a few times. The rearrangement uses TRBV11-2 and TRBJ2-5; 7 bases fit TRBD1. Germline V gene lookup returns CDR1 SGHAT and CDR2 FQNNGV. The CDR3 sequence is 15 residues long. The J segment lost 1 base and the V segment lost 4 bases, leaving 6 bases of the junction unmatched. CDR3 region: CASSSTGEVQETQYF. CDR3 DNA sequence: TGTGCCAGCAGCTCCACAGGGGAAGTCCAAGAGACCCAGTACTTC.

The chain links TRBV5-6 to TRBJ2-7; 7 bases fit TRBD1. Germline V gene data show CDR1 as SGHDT and CDR2 as YYEEEE. With V trimmed by 5 bases and J by 5 bases, 13 bases remained unmatched. This CDR3 comprises 15 residues. For the CDR3, the DNA is TGTGCCAGCAGAGTTTCGACAGGGAACGGGGACGAGCAGTACTTC. It is translated as CASRVSTGNGDEQYF.

V usage is TRBV19 and J usage is TRBJ1-3; the D is unclear. Germline V gene data show CDR1 as LNHDA and CDR2 as SQIVND (reference sequence). V gave up 5 bases and J gave up 4 bases, with 9 bases separating them. CDR3 length: 13 amino acids. CDR3 DNA sequence: TGTGCCAGTAGTGCGGGGTCAGGAAACACCATATATTTT. Its protein product is CASSAGSGNTIYF.

This chain connects TRBV3-1 (or the pseudogene TRBV3-2) to TRBJ2-1; 7 positions match TRBD2. This CDR3 has 17 residues. V lost 4 bases and J lost 4; bases outside the gene matches: 13. Germline CDR1 is LGHDT and CDR2 is YNNKEL (reference sequence). Here the CDR3 DNA reads TGTGCCAGCAGCCTATACATTGGTGGGAGGGTATACAATGAGCAGTTCTTC. Its translation is CASSLYIGGRVYNEQFF.